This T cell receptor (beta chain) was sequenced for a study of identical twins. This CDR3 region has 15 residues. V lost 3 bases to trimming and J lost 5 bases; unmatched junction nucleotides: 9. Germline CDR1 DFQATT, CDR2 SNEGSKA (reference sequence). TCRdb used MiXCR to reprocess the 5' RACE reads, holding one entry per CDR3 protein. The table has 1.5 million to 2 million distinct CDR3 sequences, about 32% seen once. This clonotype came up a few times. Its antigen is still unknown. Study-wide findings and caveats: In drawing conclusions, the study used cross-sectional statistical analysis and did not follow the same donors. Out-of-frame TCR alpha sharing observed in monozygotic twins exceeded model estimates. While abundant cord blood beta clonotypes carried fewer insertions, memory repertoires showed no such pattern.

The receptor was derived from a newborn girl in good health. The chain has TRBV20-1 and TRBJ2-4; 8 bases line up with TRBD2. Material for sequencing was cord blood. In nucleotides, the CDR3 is TGCAGTGCTAGTTACAGCGGGAGAAGGGAAAACATTCAGTACTTC. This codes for CSASYSGRRENIQYF.